These 28 T cell receptor beta chains came from one sample sequenced in a study of memory CD4+ T cells and cytomegalovirus serostatus (dated by TCRdb to the late 2010s). Single viable CD3+CD4+CD8-CD45RO+ cells were sorted as memory CD4+ T cells on a FACSAria II. The receptor library was made with the immunoSEQ multiplex PCR assay. TCRdb stores this immuneACCESS table with in-frame sequences only. Part of the clones is absent; in the studies checked, under half of the shortfall reflects unresolved V genes, and no reason is known for the rest. Within this sample are about 58,000 clones, with under 90% of them counted one time only. The ten most abundant clones make up roughly 0.5% of the sample. The sample taken for sequencing was memory CD4+ T cells from blood. The source of these receptors is an adult in good health and CMV-seronegative. Some clones in this sample may be carry-over from other donors' samples.

The chain has TRBV10-3 and TRBJ1-1; D unclear. This CDR3 is 15 amino acids long. Germline values: CDR1 ENHRY, CDR2 SYGVKD. Trimming shortened V by 10 bases and J by 1 base, and 19 bases separated the two germline ends. CDR3 nucleotide sequence: TGTGCCACCACCCGCCCAGAGCAAGGGAACACTGAAGCTTTCTTT. Amino acids: CATTRPEQGNTEAFF.

The chain has TRBV5-1 and TRBJ2-2; D call uncertain. Germline loops: CDR1 SGHRS, CDR2 YFSETQ. The V and J ends lost 4 bases and 5 bases respectively, with 15 bases between them. This CDR3 has 15 amino acids. The CDR3 protein is CASSPTDPRTGELFF. In DNA, the CDR3 is TGCGCCAGCAGCCCAACGGACCCGAGGACCGGGGAGCTGTTTTTT. The variable domain in full, with the rest retrieved from reference TRBV5-1 and TRBJ2-2, is KAGVTQTPRYLIKTRGQQVTLSCSPISGHRSVSWYQQTPGQGLQFLFEYFSETQRNKGNFPGRFSGRQFSNSRSEMNVSTLELGDSALYLCASSPTDPRTGELFFGEGSRLTVL.

This clone was found a few times. The rearrangement joins TRBV30 to TRBJ2-2; the D gene is possibly TRBD2 (6 bases). V gave up 3 bases and J gave up 5 bases, with 22 bases separating them. From germline, CDR1 is GTSNPN and CDR2 SVGIG (reference sequence). CDR3 length: 17 residues. The CDR3 nucleotides read TGTGCCTGGAGGCGGGGTTTGGGGGGTTATAATACCGGGGAGCTGTTTTTT. This sequence encodes CAWRRGLGGYNTGELFF. The full variable domain, rest sourced from reference TRBV30 and TRBJ2-2, is SQTIHQWPATLVQPVGSPLSLECTVEGTSNPNLYWYRQAAGRGLQLLFYSVGIGQISSEVPQNLSASRPQDRQFILSSKKLLLSDSGFYLCAWRRGLGGYNTGELFFGEGSRLTVL.

For the CDR3, the DNA is TGTGCCAGCAGTCCTCCTTTCGGGAGAAGGCCCTACGAGCAGTACTTC. Its protein is CASSPPFGRRPYEQYF. The chain is built from TRBV27 and TRBJ2-7; D is possibly TRBD2 (6 bases). Germline V gene sequence: CDR1 MNHEY, CDR2 SMNVEV (reference sequence). CDR3 size: 16 residues. Deletions cut 5 bases from V and 2 bases from J, with 19 bases between.

This clone was detected a few times. The J gene is TRBJ2-1, the V gene TRBV5-6; D perhaps matches TRBD2 (6 bases). V was trimmed by 2 bases and J by 3 bases, leaving 9 bases between them. This CDR3 has 14 residues. From germline, CDR1 is SGHDT and CDR2 YYEEEE. The CDR3 protein is CASSLGGFYNEQFF. The DNA for the CDR3 is TGTGCCAGCAGCTTAGGAGGGTTCTACAATGAGCAGTTCTTC.

V usage is TRBV7-2 and J usage is TRBJ2-1; D might be TRBD2 (5 bases). V shed 3 bases and J shed 4 bases, with 10 bases lying between them. The CDR3 is 14 amino acids. The germline V gene has CDR1 SGHTA and CDR2 FQGNSA. The CDR3: CASSFFGEYNEQFF. In DNA form, the CDR3 reads TGTGCCAGCAGCTTTTTCGGGGAATACAATGAGCAGTTCTTC. The whole variable domain, remainder taken from reference TRBV7-2 and TRBJ2-1, is GAGVSQSPSNKVTEKGKDVELRCDPISGHTALYWYRQSLGQGLEFLIYFQGNSAPDKSGLPSDRFSAERTGGSVSTLTIQRTQQEDSAVYLCASSFFGEYNEQFFGPGTRLTVL.

This clone has only a few counts. The chain uses TRBV5-1 and TRBJ2-3; the match to TRBD2 covers 8 bases. This CDR3 has 16 residues. V lost 5 bases, J lost 4 bases, and 12 bases stayed unmatched. Germline values: CDR1 SGHRS, CDR2 YFSETQ. The CDR3 region has the DNA TGCGCCAGCAGAGCCCAGGGTAGCGGGATGCCAGATACGCAGTATTTT. Translated: CASRAQGSGMPDTQYF.

V gene TRBV5-1 combines with J gene TRBJ2-3; D unresolved. Trimming pared 0 bases from V and 4 bases from J, leaving 12 bases between. CDR1 and CDR2 (germline): SGHRS, YFSETQ. This CDR3 region has 15 residues. The CDR3 sequence is CASSLGGVNPDTQYF. As DNA, the CDR3 is TGCGCCAGCAGCTTGGGTGGAGTAAACCCAGATACGCAGTATTTT.

As DNA, the CDR3 is TGTGCCAGCAGCTTATCTGGGACAGGGGGCGGCGAGCAGTACTTC. It yields the protein CASSLSGTGGGEQYF. The chain carries TRBV7-9 and TRBJ2-7; TRBD1 aligns across 12 bases. The CDR3 is 15 amino acids. From germline, CDR1 is SEHNR and CDR2 FQNEAQ (reference sequence). With 2 bases clipped from V and 6 bases from J, the junction kept 5 bases outside the gene matches.

The chain links TRBV29-1 to TRBJ1-5, with D hard to call. Trimming pared 4 bases from V and 1 base from J, leaving 11 bases between. This CDR3 region has 14 residues. CDR1 and CDR2 from the germline V gene are SQVTM and ANQGSEA. CDR3: CSVVTGRSNQPQHF. Here the CDR3 DNA reads TGCAGCGTTGTAACCGGCAGGAGCAATCAGCCCCAGCATTTT.

The gene calls are TRBV18 and TRBJ1-4; the match to TRBD1 covers 10 bases. With V trimmed by 6 bases and J by 8 bases, 9 bases remained unmatched. Germline CDR1 and CDR2: KGHSH and LQKENI. This CDR3 has 15 residues. The CDR3 loop is CASSPGTGVYEKLFF. The CDR3 DNA sequence: TGTGCCAGCTCTCCCGGGACAGGGGTGTACGAAAAACTGTTTTTT. The full variable domain, rest sourced from reference TRBV18 and TRBJ1-4, is NAGVMQNPRHLVRRRGQEARLRCSPMKGHSHVYWYRQLPEEGLKFMVYLQKENIIDESGMPKERFSAEFPKEGPSILRIQQVVRGDSAAYFCASSPGTGVYEKLFFGSGTQLSVL.

The chain joins TRBV6-5 to TRBJ2-7; 10 nucleotides line up with TRBD2. Germline V lookup: CDR1 MNHEY, CDR2 SVGAGI. The length of the CDR3 is 15 residues. V shed 4 bases, J shed 3 bases, and the junction held 6 bases outside the gene matches. CDR3 in amino acids: CASSSTSGTNYEQYF. CDR3 nucleotide sequence: TGTGCCAGCAGTTCAACTAGCGGGACAAACTACGAGCAGTACTTC.

The rearrangement uses TRBV16 and TRBJ1-5; perhaps TRBD1 as D (5 bases). This CDR3 has 15 amino acids. V was trimmed by 3 bases and J by 2 bases, leaving 11 bases between them. Germline-derived CDR1 and CDR2 are KGHSY and FQNENV. The CDR3 sequence: CASSQGDARNQPQHF. In DNA, the CDR3 is TGTGCCAGCAGCCAGGGGGACGCCCGCAATCAGCCCCAGCATTTT. Complete variable domain (other parts from reference TRBV16 and TRBJ1-5): GEEVAQTPKHLVRGEGQKAKLYCAPIKGHSYVFWYQQVLKNEFKFLISFQNENVFDETGMPKERFSAKCLPNSPCSLEIQATKLEDSAVYFCASSQGDARNQPQHFGDGTRLSIL.

This clone appeared once. J is TRBJ1-5 and V is TRBV19; 7 bases are a match to TRBD1. J gave up 1 base and V 6 bases, and 6 bases lay outside the gene matches. CDR1 is LNHDA, CDR2 SQIVND, per germline (reference sequence). CDR3 length: 15 residues. CDR3 sequence reads: CASRRQGGSNQPQHF. The CDR3 DNA reads as TGTGCCAGTAGACGACAGGGTGGAAGCAATCAGCCCCAGCATTTT.

The chain uses TRBV18 and TRBJ2-7; perhaps D is TRBD1 or TRBD2 (5 bases each). This CDR3 is 16 amino acids long. From germline, CDR1 is KGHSH and CDR2 LQKENI. V shed 1 base and J shed 0 bases, with 13 bases lying between them. The CDR3 DNA reads as TGTGCCAGCTCACCACGGGGCAGGGAGCCCTCCTACGAGCAGTACTTC. Its translation is CASSPRGREPSYEQYF.

This clone was seen a single time. Distinct nucleotide sequences in the sample also encode this CDR3. This rearrangement joins TRBV11-2 to TRBJ2-7; D ambiguous. Trimming left V 5 bases short and J 3 bases short, with 14 bases between. There are 14 residues in the CDR3. Germline CDR1 SGHAT, CDR2 FQNNGV. Written as DNA, the CDR3 is TGTGCCAGCAGCCCTTCAACCGGTGGCTACGAGCAGTACTTC. It is translated as CASSPSTGGYEQYF.

The rearrangement uses TRBV28 and TRBJ2-7; D perhaps matches TRBD2 (7 bases). V was shortened by 10 bases and J by 1 base, with 20 bases between the two germline ends. This CDR3 has 15 amino acids. Looked up from germline, CDR1 is MDHEN and CDR2 is SYDVKM. The CDR3 nucleotides read TGTGCCACGAAGATTGGGGGGGCAGGGTCCTACGAGCAGTACTTC. It yields the protein CATKIGGAGSYEQYF.

This chain joins TRBV5-1 and TRBJ2-1, with TRBD2 as a possible D gene (6 bases). With 0 bases removed from V and 0 bases from J, the gap between germline ends came to 13 bases. From germline, CDR1 is SGHRS and CDR2 YFSETQ. This CDR3 comprises 17 residues. The CDR3 sequence: CASSLVGLASSYNEQFF. In DNA, the CDR3 is TGCGCCAGCAGCTTGGTGGGACTTGCCAGCTCCTACAATGAGCAGTTCTTC.

This chain joins TRBV6-5 and TRBJ1-1; no clear D gene. Between the trimmed V and J ends, which lost 3 bases and 0 bases, there was a span of 11 bases. Per germline, CDR1 MNHEY and CDR2 SVGAGI. CDR3 size: 15 residues. The CDR3 nucleotides are TGTGCCAGCAGTTATTCGGCTTACATGAACACTGAAGCTTTCTTT. This gives the protein CASSYSAYMNTEAFF.

This clone was seen only a few times. The chain recombines TRBV5-4 with TRBJ1-2; 9 nucleotides match TRBD1. CDR3 length: 15 amino acids. With 5 bases clipped from V and 5 bases from J, the junction kept 10 bases outside the gene matches. Germline CDR1 and CDR2: SGHNT and YYREEE (reference sequence). The CDR3 DNA reads as TGTGCCAGCAGGCCAGGGACAGGGAGAAAATATGGCTACACCTTC. It specifies CASRPGTGRKYGYTF.

The rearrangement uses TRBV9 and TRBJ1-3, with unresolved D. CDR1 SGDLS and CDR2 YYNGEE come from the germline V gene. The CDR3 has 16 residues. V shed 4 bases and J shed 0 bases, with 14 bases lying between them. The CDR3 is CASSPHQPSSGNTIYF. Written as DNA, the CDR3 is TGTGCCAGCAGCCCCCATCAGCCGAGCTCTGGAAACACCATATATTTT.

The chain combines TRBV18 with TRBJ2-1; 10 bases are shared with TRBD2. The V gene end was trimmed by 5 bases and the J gene end by 4 bases; junction bases not matched to a gene: 5. This CDR3 region has 15 residues. Germline CDR1 and CDR2: KGHSH and LQKENI. The DNA for the CDR3 is TGTGCCAGCTCATCCCAGCGGGAGGGGTACAATGAGCAGTTCTTC. Amino acids: CASSSQREGYNEQFF.

The rearrangement uses TRBV29-1 and TRBJ2-7; no clear D. Germline V gene lookup returns CDR1 SQVTM and CDR2 ANQGSEA. CDR3 length: 16 residues. V was shortened by 6 bases and J by 0 bases, with 21 bases between the two germline ends. The CDR3, as DNA: TGCAGCGTCTCCATAGGAAGCCTCCTAATCTCCTACGAGCAGTACTTC. It yields the protein CSVSIGSLLISYEQYF.

The rearrangement joins TRBV30 to TRBJ1-4; possible D gene TRBD1, 6 bases. Germline CDR1 reads GTSNPN; CDR2 reads SVGIG (reference sequence). V gave up 5 bases and J gave up 7 bases, with 17 bases separating them. The length of the CDR3 is 14 residues. This CDR3 is CAWESQGDGEKLFF. The DNA for the CDR3 is TGTGCCTGGGAATCACAGGGAGACGGTGAAAAACTGTTTTTT.

The V and J genes are TRBV27 and TRBJ2-1; no definite D call. V was trimmed by 5 bases and J by 6 bases, leaving 14 bases between them. CDR1 and CDR2 (germline): MNHEY, SMNVEV (reference sequence). The CDR3 is 14 residues long. The CDR3 coding sequence is TGTGCCAGCAGTCCAACCTGGTGGTCCAATGAGCAGTTCTTC. This gives the protein CASSPTWWSNEQFF.

The CDR3 nucleotides are TGTGCCAGCAGCCAAGCCCTAGCGGAGTTTTACGAGCAGTACTTC. Amino acids: CASSQALAEFYEQYF. This chain uses TRBV4-2 with TRBJ2-7; 7 bases align to TRBD2. After removal of 1 base from V and 4 bases from J, the junction contained 7 bases not matched to a gene. This CDR3 comprises 15 residues. CDR1 and CDR2 from the germline V gene are LGHNA and YNFKEQ.

The chain joins TRBV11-2 to TRBJ2-7, with 14 bases fitting TRBD2. The trim removed 4 bases at V and 6 bases at J, leaving 8 bases unmatched. The V gene's germline CDR1 is SGHAT and CDR2 FQNNGV. The CDR3 consists of 16 residues. CDR3 loop: CASSSRLAGGPVEQYF. CDR3 DNA: TGTGCCAGCAGCTCGCGACTAGCGGGAGGGCCCGTCGAGCAGTACTTC. The variable domain in full, with the rest retrieved from reference TRBV11-2 and TRBJ2-7, is EAGVAQSPRYKIIEKRQSVAFWCNPISGHATLYWYQQILGQGPKLLIQFQNNGVVDDSQLPKDRFSAERLKGVDSTLKIQPAKLEDSAVYLCASSSRLAGGPVEQYFGPGTRLTVT.

This clone was seen more than once but under ten times. The rearrangement links TRBV5-4 to TRBJ2-5; D is perhaps TRBD1 (7 bases). The CDR3 totals 15 residues. Germline-derived CDR1 and CDR2 are SGHNT and YYREEE (reference sequence). V lost 0 bases, J lost 4 bases, and 13 bases lay in between. DNA of the CDR3: TGTGCCAGCAGCTTGGTGACAGGGCGGGGAGAGACCCAGTACTTC. This sequence encodes CASSLVTGRGETQYF. Full variable domain (remainder filled in from reference TRBV5-4 and TRBJ2-5): ETGVTQSPTHLIKTRGQQVTLRCSSQSGHNTVSWYQQALGQGPQFIFQYYREEENGRGNFPPRFSGLQFPNYSSELNVNALELDDSALYLCASSLVTGRGETQYFGPGTRLLVL.